The 25 T cell receptor beta chains below come from one sample, sequenced in a study of identical twins. MiXCR was run by TCRdb on the 5' RACE reads, yielding one entry per CDR3 protein. The table records around 530,000 distinct CDR3 sequences, 13% to 15% of them present only once. These data were likewise used in another study, on yellow fever vaccine responses in identical twins.

Sequences were obtained from CD4+ T cells sorted from blood. All receptors come from a woman aged 18-29 years in good health.

The chain employs TRBV2 and TRBJ2-1, with 9 bases aligning to TRBD1. The CDR3 runs 15 residues. After removal of 6 bases from V and 3 bases from J, the junction contained 6 bases not matched to a gene. Germline loops: CDR1 SNHLY, CDR2 FYNNEI. The CDR3 DNA is TGTGCCAGCAGAGGGACAGGGACCTACTACAATGAGCAGTTCTTC. The encoded protein is CASRGTGTYYNEQFF.

A few counts support this clonotype. The chain links TRBV10-3 to TRBJ1-1; D remains unclear. The CDR3 runs to 14 residues. The germline CDR1 and CDR2 sequences are ENHRY and SYGVKD. V lost 4 bases to trimming and J lost 0 bases, with 9 bases between them. CDR3 DNA sequence: TGTGCCATCAGTGGCACAGTTATGAACACTGAAGCTTTCTTT. Translated: CAISGTVMNTEAFF.

The chain is built from TRBV5-1 and TRBJ2-7; TRBD1 agrees at 10 bases. Looked up from germline, CDR1 is SGHRS and CDR2 is YFSETQ. The CDR3 runs 16 residues. V shed 0 bases, J shed 1 base, and the junction held 4 bases outside the gene matches. Here the CDR3 DNA reads TGCGCCAGCAGCTTGGCCGGGACAGGGGTTTCCTACGAGCAGTACTTC. It encodes CASSLAGTGVSYEQYF.

This clonotype turned up a few times. As DNA, the CDR3 is TGTGCCAGCAGTTTAAGGGGAGACATACAGAACACTGAAGCTTTCTTT. Its translation is CASSLRGDIQNTEAFF. V is TRBV12-3 or TRBV12-4 and J is TRBJ1-1; perhaps TRBD1 as D (5 bases). This CDR3 comprises 16 residues. V lost 2 bases and J 1 base, leaving 14 bases between the germline ends.

In DNA form, the CDR3 reads TGCAGCGTTGAAGCCAGGGGGTCCACGGTGGCCCAGTACTTC. Protein product: CSVEARGSTVAQYF. The chain recombines TRBV29-1 with TRBJ2-5; 7 nucleotides agree with TRBD1. Germline V gene lookup returns CDR1 SQVTM and CDR2 ANQGSEA. Losses at the gene ends were 1 base for V and 9 bases for J; bases not matched to a gene: 11. The CDR3 runs 14 residues. Supplemented by reference TRBV29-1 and TRBJ2-5, the full variable domain reads SAVISQKPSRDICQRGTSLTIQCQVDSQVTMMFWYRQQPGQSLTLIATANQGSEATYESGFVIDKFPISRPNLTFSTLTVSNMSPEDSSIYLCSVEARGSTVAQYFGPGTRLLVL.

This clonotype has only a few counts. This sequence joins TRBV4-1 and TRBJ2-2, with a possible D match to TRBD1 (6 bases). Looked up from germline, CDR1 is MGHRA and CDR2 is YSYEKL. The CDR3 is 17 residues long. V was pared by 1 base and J by 4 bases, with 16 bases between. The CDR3 region has the DNA TGCGCCAGCAGCCAAGGATCTCGGACAGCGAGCACCGGGGAGCTGTTTTTT. Amino acids: CASSQGSRTASTGELFF.

CDR3: CSVRGQDTSSDTQYF. The CDR3 bases are TGCAGCGTGAGGGGACAGGATACTAGCTCAGATACGCAGTATTTT. The rearrangement links TRBV29-1 to TRBJ2-3; 8 nucleotides agree with TRBD1. Germline-derived CDR1 and CDR2 are SQVTM and ANQGSEA. Unmatched junction bases numbered 12, after V lost 6 bases and J lost 4 bases. The CDR3 is 15 amino acids.

There are a few counts of this clonotype. The chain recombines TRBV5-1 with TRBJ2-1; no firm D call. V was cut by 0 bases and J by 6 bases, with 13 bases left in between. Germline values: CDR1 SGHRS, CDR2 YFSETQ. The CDR3 contains 15 residues. Here the CDR3 reads CASSLGGADSNEQFF. As DNA, the CDR3 is TGCGCCAGCAGCTTGGGAGGTGCAGACTCCAATGAGCAGTTCTTC.

The V and J genes are TRBV5-1 and TRBJ2-7, with 11 bases lining up with TRBD1. Germline V CDR1 and CDR2: SGHRS, YFSETQ. This CDR3 is built from 15 residues. V trimming: 4 bases; J trimming: 4 bases; junction bases outside the gene matches: 7. The CDR3: CASSPGQGAGYEQYV. For the CDR3, the DNA is TGCGCCAGCAGCCCAGGACAGGGGGCTGGATACGAGCAGTACGTC.

The chain has TRBV11-2 and TRBJ2-5; unclear D gene. The CDR3 spans 15 residues. CDR1 and CDR2 from the germline V gene are SGHAT and FQNNGV. V was trimmed by 3 bases and J by 1 base, leaving 12 bases between them. CDR3 in amino acids: CASSFSQSLQETQYF. CDR3 nucleotides: TGTGCCAGCAGCTTCTCGCAGTCCCTCCAAGAGACCCAGTACTTC.

In this sample, this clonotype turned up a few times. The J gene is TRBJ1-1, the V gene TRBV5-1, with a weak D call TRBD1 (5 bases). The CDR3 is made up of 17 amino acids. CDR1 is SGHRS, CDR2 YFSETQ, per germline. V shed 3 bases and J shed 2 bases, with 20 bases lying between them. This CDR3 reads CASSSTDWGTPNTEAFF. CDR3 nucleotide sequence: TGCGCCAGCAGCTCGACAGATTGGGGGACCCCAAACACTGAAGCTTTCTTT.

V and J are TRBV4-1 and TRBJ2-1, with D perhaps matching TRBD1 or TRBD2 (6 bases each). The germline gives CDR1 MGHRA, CDR2 YSYEKL. V was shortened by 0 bases and J by 6 bases, with 15 bases between the two germline ends. The CDR3 extends over 16 amino acids. CDR3 amino acids: CASSQDRVGGFNEQFF. For the CDR3, the DNA is TGCGCCAGCAGCCAAGATCGAGTGGGGGGCTTCAATGAGCAGTTCTTC.

The V and J genes are TRBV27 and TRBJ1-3; D call uncertain. Germline V gene lookup returns CDR1 MNHEY and CDR2 SMNVEV (reference sequence). V lost 5 bases and J lost 0, with 14 bases in between. The CDR3 length is 16 residues. The CDR3 sequence is CASSDPTGTSGNTIYF. CDR3 coding DNA: TGTGCCAGCAGTGACCCGACGGGAACCTCTGGAAACACCATATATTTT.

This clonotype has more than one count but fewer than ten. J is TRBJ1-6 and V is TRBV6-5; tentatively, D is TRBD1 (5 bases). This CDR3 region has 14 residues. Germline CDR1 and CDR2: MNHEY and SVGAGI. V lost 4 bases and J lost 8, with 12 bases in between. CDR3: CASSFGTGYSPLHF. CDR3 nucleotides: TGTGCCAGCAGTTTCGGGACGGGTTATTCACCCCTCCACTTT.

This clonotype has just a few counts. This chain uses TRBV20-1 with TRBJ2-7, with 10 bases matching TRBD2. V lost 2 bases, J lost 5 bases, and 9 bases stayed unmatched. CDR1 is DFQATT, CDR2 SNEGSKA, per germline (reference sequence). The CDR3 is made up of 15 amino acids. The CDR3 loop is CSARLPLAGVNEQYF. As DNA, the CDR3 is TGCAGTGCTAGATTACCTCTAGCGGGAGTCAACGAGCAGTACTTC.

V and J are TRBV4-2 and TRBJ1-4, with D unclear. The CDR3 length is 17 residues. Trimming stripped 0 bases from V and 0 bases from J, with 11 bases between. The V gene's germline CDR1 is LGHNA and CDR2 YNFKEQ. The CDR3 DNA is TGTGCCAGCAGCCAAGATTTGGCGGTTGCAACTAATGAAAAACTGTTTTTT. It is translated as CASSQDLAVATNEKLFF.

The J gene is TRBJ2-7, the V gene TRBV5-5; D remains ambiguous. Germline V gene data show CDR1 as SGHKS and CDR2 as YYEKEE (reference sequence). The CDR3 is 13 amino acids. V gave up 4 bases and J gave up 3 bases, with 11 bases separating them. CDR3: CASSTQKYYEQYF. Here the CDR3 DNA reads TGTGCCAGCAGCACCCAGAAATACTACGAGCAGTACTTC.

In regard to this clonotype: Mismatch with germline at one junction end may stem from a read error. This chain uses TRBV28 with TRBJ1-2; D unclear. The germline V gene has CDR1 MDHEN and CDR2 SYDVKM. This CDR3 contains 11 residues. CDR3 amino acids: CASSGNYDYTF. CDR3 DNA: TGTGCCAGCAGTGGCAACTATGACTACACCTTC.

In this sample, this clonotype turned up a few times. This rearrangement joins TRBV2 to TRBJ2-1; D ambiguous. Per the germline V gene, CDR1 is SNHLY and CDR2 is FYNNEI. Trimming pared 4 bases from V and 7 bases from J, leaving 8 bases between. The CDR3 loop spans 12 amino acids. The CDR3 sequence is CASSVSRNEQFF. The CDR3 DNA follows: TGTGCCAGCAGTGTGTCCCGAAATGAGCAGTTCTTC.

J is TRBJ2-1 and V is TRBV25-1; D perhaps matches TRBD1 (6 bases). Trimming removed 1 base at V and 1 base at J, with 11 bases between. CDR3 length: 16 residues. CDR1 and CDR2 (germline): MGHDK, SYGVNS. CDR3 sequence (DNA): TGTGCCAGCAGTGAATTGGGCAGGGGTTCCTACAATGAGCAGTTCTTC. Translated, it gives CASSELGRGSYNEQFF.

This chain joins TRBV10-1 and TRBJ2-7, with 9 bases identical to TRBD1. After removal of 0 bases from V and 4 bases from J, the junction contained 4 bases not matched to a gene. Per germline, CDR1 WNHNN and CDR2 SYGVQD (reference sequence). The CDR3 loop spans 15 amino acids. The DNA for the CDR3 is TGCGCCAGCAGTGAGTCCACCGGGACAGGGTACGAGCAGTACTTC. Its translation is CASSESTGTGYEQYF.

This clonotype was seen a handful of times. The chain carries TRBV9 and TRBJ2-3; TRBD2 might be the D (6 bases). The V and J ends lost 0 bases and 4 bases respectively, with 15 bases between them. The CDR3 consists of 16 residues. Germline V gene lookup returns CDR1 SGDLS and CDR2 YYNGEE. This CDR3 is CASSVAAGPGADTQYF. In DNA form, the CDR3 reads TGTGCCAGCAGCGTAGCGGCGGGGCCAGGTGCAGATACGCAGTATTTT.

The V gene is TRBV20-1, the J gene TRBJ2-1; the match to TRBD2 covers 15 bases. The CDR3 sequence is 19 residues long. V dropped 5 bases and J dropped 5; count of bases not matched to a gene: 16. CDR1 and CDR2 (germline): DFQATT, SNEGSKA (reference sequence). The CDR3 DNA is TGCAGTGCTGGTCGTCTCGGACTAGCGGGAGGGCGGTGGAACAATGAGCAGTTCTTC. Amino acid sequence: CSAGRLGLAGGRWNNEQFF.

The chain joins TRBV20-1 to TRBJ1-1; D call uncertain. The CDR3 consists of 14 residues. Germline loops: CDR1 DFQATT, CDR2 SNEGSKA (reference sequence). Trimming cost V 5 bases and J 3 bases, with 16 bases left between them. CDR3 amino acids: CSAGRSGRDTEAFF. The DNA for the CDR3 is TGCAGTGCTGGCCGCAGCGGGCGGGACACTGAAGCTTTCTTT.

The chain has TRBV25-1 and TRBJ2-2, with TRBD1 identical over 9 bases. The CDR3 totals 15 residues. Germline V lookup: CDR1 MGHDK, CDR2 SYGVNS. The trim removed 7 bases at V and 3 bases at J, leaving 6 bases unmatched. The CDR3 here is CASKPGQGYTGELFF. The CDR3, as DNA: TGTGCCAGCAAACCGGGACAGGGATACACCGGGGAGCTGTTTTTT.